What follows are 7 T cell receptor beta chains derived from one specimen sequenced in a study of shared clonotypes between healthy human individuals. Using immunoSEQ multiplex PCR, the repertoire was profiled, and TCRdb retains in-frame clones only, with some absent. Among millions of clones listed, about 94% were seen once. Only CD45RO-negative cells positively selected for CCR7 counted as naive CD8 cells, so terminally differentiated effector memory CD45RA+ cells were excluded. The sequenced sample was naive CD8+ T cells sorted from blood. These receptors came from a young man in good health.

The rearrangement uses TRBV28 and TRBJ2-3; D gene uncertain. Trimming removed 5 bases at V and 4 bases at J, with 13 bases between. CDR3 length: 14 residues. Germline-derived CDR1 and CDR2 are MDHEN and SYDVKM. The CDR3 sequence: CASSPDDWADTQYF. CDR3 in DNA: TGTGCCAGCAGTCCCGATGATTGGGCAGATACGCAGTATTTT.

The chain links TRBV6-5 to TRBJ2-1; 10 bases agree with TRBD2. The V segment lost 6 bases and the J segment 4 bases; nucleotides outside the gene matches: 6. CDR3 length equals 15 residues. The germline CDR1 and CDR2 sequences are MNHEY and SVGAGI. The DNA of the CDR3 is TGTGCCAGCAGGGCGGGACTAGCGATTTACAATGAGCAGTTCTTC. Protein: CASRAGLAIYNEQFF.

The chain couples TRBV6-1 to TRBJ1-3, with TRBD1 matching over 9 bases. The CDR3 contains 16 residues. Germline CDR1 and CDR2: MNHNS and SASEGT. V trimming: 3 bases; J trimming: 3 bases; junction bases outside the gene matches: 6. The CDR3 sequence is CASSEWTGEGGNTIYF. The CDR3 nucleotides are TGTGCCAGCAGTGAGTGGACAGGGGAAGGTGGAAACACCATATATTTT.

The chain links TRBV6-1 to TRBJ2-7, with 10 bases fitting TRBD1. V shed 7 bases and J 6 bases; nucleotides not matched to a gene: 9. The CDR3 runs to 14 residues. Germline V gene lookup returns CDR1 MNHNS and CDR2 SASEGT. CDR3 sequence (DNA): TGTGCCAGCACCTGGGACAGGGGAGTTCCCGAGCAGTACTTC. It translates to CASTWDRGVPEQYF.

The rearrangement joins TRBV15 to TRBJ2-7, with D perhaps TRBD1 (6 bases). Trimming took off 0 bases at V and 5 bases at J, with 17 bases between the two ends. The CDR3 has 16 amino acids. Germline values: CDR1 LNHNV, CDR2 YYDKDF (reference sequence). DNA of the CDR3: TGTGCCACCAGCAGAGATCTACAGGGCTTGAGGGACGAGCAGTACTTC. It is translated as CATSRDLQGLRDEQYF.

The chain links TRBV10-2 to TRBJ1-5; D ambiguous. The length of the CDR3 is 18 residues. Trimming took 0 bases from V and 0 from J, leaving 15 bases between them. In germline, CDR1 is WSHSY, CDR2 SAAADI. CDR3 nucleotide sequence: TGCGCCAGCAGTGAGTCGGGCAGCGAACTATATAGCAATCAGCCCCAGCATTTT. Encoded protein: CASSESGSELYSNQPQHF.

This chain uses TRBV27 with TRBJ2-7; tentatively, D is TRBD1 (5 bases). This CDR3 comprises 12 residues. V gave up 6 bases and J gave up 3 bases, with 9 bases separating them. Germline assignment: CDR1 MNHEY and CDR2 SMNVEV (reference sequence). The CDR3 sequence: CASSVDSYEQYF. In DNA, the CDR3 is TGTGCCAGCAGCGTAGACAGCTACGAGCAGTACTTC.